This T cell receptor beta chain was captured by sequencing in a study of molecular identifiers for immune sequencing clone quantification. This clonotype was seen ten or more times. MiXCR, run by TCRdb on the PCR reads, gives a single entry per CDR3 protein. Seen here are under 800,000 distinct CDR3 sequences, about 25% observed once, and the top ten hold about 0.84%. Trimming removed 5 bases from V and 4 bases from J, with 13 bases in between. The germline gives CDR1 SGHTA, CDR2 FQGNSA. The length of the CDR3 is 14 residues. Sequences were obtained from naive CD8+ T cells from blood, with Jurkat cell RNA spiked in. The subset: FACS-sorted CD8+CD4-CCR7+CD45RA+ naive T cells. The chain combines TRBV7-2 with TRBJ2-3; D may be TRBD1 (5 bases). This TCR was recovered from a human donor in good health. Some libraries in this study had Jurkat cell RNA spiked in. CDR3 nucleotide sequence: TGTGCCAGCAGCAAAGGACATGGTGCAGATACGCAGTATTTT. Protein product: CASSKGHGADTQYF.